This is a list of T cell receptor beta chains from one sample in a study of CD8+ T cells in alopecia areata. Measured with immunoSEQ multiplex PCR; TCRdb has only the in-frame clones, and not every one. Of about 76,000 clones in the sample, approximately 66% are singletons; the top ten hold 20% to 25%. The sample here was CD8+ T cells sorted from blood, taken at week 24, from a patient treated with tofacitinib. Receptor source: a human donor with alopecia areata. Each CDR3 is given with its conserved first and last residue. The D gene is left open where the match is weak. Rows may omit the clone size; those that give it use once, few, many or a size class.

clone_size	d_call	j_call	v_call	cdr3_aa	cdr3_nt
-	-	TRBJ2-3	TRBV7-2	CASSPQYLGADTQYF	TGTGCCAGCAGCCCCCAGTATTTGGGGGCCGATACGCAGTATTTT
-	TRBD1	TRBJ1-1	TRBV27	CASSLSGTGNTEAFF	TGTGCCAGCAGTTTGTCCGGGACAGGGAACACTGAAGCTTTCTTT
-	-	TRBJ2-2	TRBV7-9	CASSLAGDFTGELFF	TGTGCCAGCAGCTTAGCTGGGGACTTCACCGGGGAGCTGTTTTTT
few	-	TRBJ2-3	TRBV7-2	CASSLADGGWTDTQYF	TGTGCCAGCAGCTTAGCGGACGGGGGATGGACAGATACGCAGTATTTT
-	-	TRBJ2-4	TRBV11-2	CASSPAKNIQYF	TGTGCCAGCAGTCCAGCCAAAAACATTCAGTACTTC
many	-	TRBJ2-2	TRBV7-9	CASSLTNTGELFF	TGTGCCAGCAGCCTAACCAACACCGGGGAGCTGTTTTTT
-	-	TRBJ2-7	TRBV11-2	CASSLDTYEQYF	TGTGCCAGCAGCTTAGACACCTACGAGCAGTACTTC
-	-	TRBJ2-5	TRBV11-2	CASSATSTETQYF	TGTGCCAGCAGCGCTACTAGTACGGAGACCCAGTACTTC
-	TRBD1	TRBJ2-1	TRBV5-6	CASSSDRSPYNEQFF	TGTGCCAGCAGCTCGGACAGGTCTCCCTACAATGAGCAGTTCTTC
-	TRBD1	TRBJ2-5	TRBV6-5	CASSGTGGEETQYF	TGTGCCAGTAGCGGGACAGGGGGCGAAGAGACCCAGTACTTC
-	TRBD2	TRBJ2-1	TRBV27	CASSAGTSVYNEQFF	TGTGCCAGCAGCGCCGGGACTAGCGTCTACAATGAGCAGTTCTTC
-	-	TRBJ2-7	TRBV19	CATEQGRGDEQYF	TGTGCCACAGAGCAAGGGAGAGGCGACGAGCAGTACTTC
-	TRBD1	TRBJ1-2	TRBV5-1	CASSTGQGLGDGYTF	TGCGCCAGCAGCACTGGACAGGGTCTTGGAGATGGCTACACCTTC
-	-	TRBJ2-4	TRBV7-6	CASSLADSAKNIQYF	TGTGCCAGCAGCTTAGCTGACTCAGCCAAAAACATTCAGTACTTC
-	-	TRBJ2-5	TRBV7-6	CASSLDWAGETQYF	TGTGCCAGCAGCTTGGACTGGGCTGGGGAGACCCAGTACTTC
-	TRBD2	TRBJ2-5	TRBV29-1	CSVEGSGIHQETQYF	TGCAGCGTTGAAGGTAGCGGGATCCACCAAGAGACCCAGTACTTC
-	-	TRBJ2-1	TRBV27	CASSMSSSYNEQFF	TGTGCCAGCAGTATGAGCTCCTCCTACAATGAGCAGTTCTTC
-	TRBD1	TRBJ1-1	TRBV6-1	CASSASDRGNTEAFF	TGTGCCAGCAGTGCCTCGGACAGGGGAAACACTGAAGCTTTCTTT
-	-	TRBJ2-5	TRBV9	CASNTQSAGLAETQYF	TGTGCCAGCAACACACAGAGTGCAGGTTTGGCGGAGACCCAGTACTTC
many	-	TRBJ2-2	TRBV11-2	CASSLVGNTGELFF	TGTGCCAGCAGCTTAGTCGGGAACACCGGGGAGCTGTTTTTT
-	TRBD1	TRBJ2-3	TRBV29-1	CSVEGGQGAFGTDTQYF	TGCAGCGTTGAAGGCGGACAGGGGGCTTTCGGCACAGATACGCAGTATTTT
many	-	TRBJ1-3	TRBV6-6	CASSPTVPSGNTIYF	TGTGCCAGCAGTCCGACAGTCCCCTCTGGAAACACCATATATTTT
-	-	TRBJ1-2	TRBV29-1	CSVVRLGQNYGYTF	TGCAGCGTTGTTCGCCTGGGACAAAACTATGGCTACACCTTC
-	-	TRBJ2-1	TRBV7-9	CASSPDSNEQFF	TGTGCCAGCAGCCCGGACAGCAATGAGCAGTTCTTC
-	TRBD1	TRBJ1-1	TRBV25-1	CATSTGVTEAFF	TGTGCCACCTCGACAGGGGTCACTGAAGCTTTCTTT
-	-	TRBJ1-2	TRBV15	CATSRVGSGYTF	TGTGCCACCAGCAGAGTAGGATCTGGCTACACCTTC
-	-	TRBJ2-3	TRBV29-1	CSVVAGAPTDTQYF	TGCAGCGTTGTCGCAGGGGCGCCCACAGATACGCAGTATTTT
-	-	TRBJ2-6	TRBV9	CASSAGATGANVLTF	TGTGCCAGCAGTGCCGGGGCCACCGGGGCCAACGTCCTGACTTTC
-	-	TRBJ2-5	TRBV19	CASNMSRESQETQYF	TGTGCCAGTAACATGAGCAGGGAGTCCCAAGAGACCCAGTACTTC
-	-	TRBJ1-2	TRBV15	CATSEGRGNGYTF	TGTGCCACCAGCGAAGGAAGGGGGAATGGCTACACCTTC
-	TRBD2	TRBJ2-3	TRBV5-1	CASRPARGGTDTQYF	TGCGCCAGCAGGCCGGCCCGGGGGGGCACAGATACGCAGTATTTT
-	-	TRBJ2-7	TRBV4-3	CASSQDLGDGYYEQYF	TGCGCCAGCAGTCAAGATCTTGGGGACGGCTACTACGAGCAGTACTTC
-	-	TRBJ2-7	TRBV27	CASSLSPRNSYEQYF	TGTGCCAGCAGTTTATCCCCAAGAAACTCCTACGAGCAGTACTTC
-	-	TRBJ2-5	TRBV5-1	CASSFIGPGRYQETQYF	TGCGCCAGCAGCTTTATAGGTCCAGGGAGGTACCAAGAGACCCAGTACTTC
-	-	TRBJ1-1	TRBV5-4	CASSLVMQEEAFF	TGTGCCAGCAGCTTGGTTATGCAGGAGGAAGCTTTCTTT
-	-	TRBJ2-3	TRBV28	CASSLQLSTDTQYF	TGTGCCAGCAGTTTACAGCTTAGCACAGATACGCAGTATTTT
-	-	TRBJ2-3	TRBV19	CASSITPQPTDTQYF	TGTGCCAGTAGTATAACCCCACAGCCCACAGATACGCAGTATTTT
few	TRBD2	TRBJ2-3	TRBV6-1	CASRTGLAGTDTQYF	TGTGCCAGCAGAACGGGACTAGCGGGGACAGATACGCAGTATTTT
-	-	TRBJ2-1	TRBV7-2	CASRFPSGALQFF	TGTGCCAGCAGGTTCCCTTCTGGAGCATTGCAGTTCTTC
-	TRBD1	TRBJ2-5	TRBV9	CARSGQGPSTPTQYF	TGTGCCAGATCGGGACAGGGACCGTCCACCCCGACCCAGTACTTC
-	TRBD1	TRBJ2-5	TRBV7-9	CASSYQGARETQYF	TGTGCCAGCAGCTACCAGGGGGCGCGAGAGACCCAGTACTTC